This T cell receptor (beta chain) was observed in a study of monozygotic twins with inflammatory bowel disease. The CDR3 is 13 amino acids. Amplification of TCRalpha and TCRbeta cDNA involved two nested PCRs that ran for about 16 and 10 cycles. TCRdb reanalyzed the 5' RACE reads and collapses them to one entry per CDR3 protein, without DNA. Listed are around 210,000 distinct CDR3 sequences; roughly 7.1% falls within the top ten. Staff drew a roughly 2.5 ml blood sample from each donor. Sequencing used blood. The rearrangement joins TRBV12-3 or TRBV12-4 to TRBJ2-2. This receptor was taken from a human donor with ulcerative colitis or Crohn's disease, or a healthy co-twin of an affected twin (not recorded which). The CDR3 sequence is CASTLLRTGELFF.